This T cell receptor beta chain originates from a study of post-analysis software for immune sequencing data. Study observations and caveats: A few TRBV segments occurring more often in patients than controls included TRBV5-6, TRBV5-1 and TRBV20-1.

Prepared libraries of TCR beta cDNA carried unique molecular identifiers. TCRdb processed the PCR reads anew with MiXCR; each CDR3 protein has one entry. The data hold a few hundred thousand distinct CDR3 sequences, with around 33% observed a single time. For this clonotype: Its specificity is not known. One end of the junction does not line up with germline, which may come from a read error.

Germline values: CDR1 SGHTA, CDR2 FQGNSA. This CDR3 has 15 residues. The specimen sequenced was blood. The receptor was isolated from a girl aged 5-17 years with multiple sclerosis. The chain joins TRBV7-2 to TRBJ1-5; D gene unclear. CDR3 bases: TGTTCCAGCAGCTTAGTAATTACAGTCAATCAGCCCCAGCATTTT. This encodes CSSSLVITVNQPQHF.